These T cell receptor beta chains were read from a single sample in a study of T cell changes during pregnancy in multiple sclerosis. Only in-frame clones appear in the TCRdb table, and some are missing; sequencing was by immunoSEQ multiplex PCR. The data show about 92,000 clones, roughly 90% seen once. Sequencing used peripheral blood, obtained in the first trimester of pregnancy. The origin of the receptors is a female donor with multiple sclerosis, enrolled in a pregnancy study. Both conserved end residues are part of each CDR3. Fields, in order: clone size, J gene, CDR3 length, D gene, V gene, CDR3 DNA, CDR3 protein. A D gene is named only where the DNA matches it firmly. A row's size may be missing; if present it is once, few, many or a size class.

>.|TRBJ2-5|15|.|TRBV7-9
TGTGCCAGCAGCTTATCCGGGACTCATCAAGAGACCCAGTACTTC
CASSLSGTHQETQYF
>.|TRBJ1-1|16|.|TRBV2
TGTGCCAGCCGGCCACATTCCTCCGGGGAAAGAAATGAAGCTTTCTTT
CASRPHSSGERNEAFF
>.|TRBJ2-7|19|TRBD1|TRBV15
TGTGCCACCAGCAGAGTCCCTCGGGCCCCGGGACAGAACTCCTACGAGCAGTACTTC
CATSRVPRAPGQNSYEQYF
>.|TRBJ1-1|13|.|TRBV19
TGTGCCAGTAGTATAGAGACGGGGGCTGAAGCTTTCTTT
CASSIETGAEAFF
>.|TRBJ2-1|15|.|TRBV5-6
TGTGCCAGCAGCTTTGACAGGCGTGTTTACAATGAGCAGTTCTTC
CASSFDRRVYNEQFF
>.|TRBJ1-2|13|.|TRBV16
TGTGCCAGCAGTCTTGGCCAGAACTATGGCTACACCTTC
CASSLGQNYGYTF
>.|TRBJ1-1|13|TRBD1|TRBV5-4
TGTGCCAGCAGCCTCGGGACAGAATATGAAGCTTTCTTT
CASSLGTEYEAFF
>.|TRBJ1-4|17|.|TRBV9
TGTGCCAGCAGCGTAGGCGGTGGAGTCGGTTCTAATGAAAAACTGTTTTTT
CASSVGGGVGSNEKLFF
>.|TRBJ2-3|14|TRBD2|TRBV28
TGTGCCAGCAGTTTCGGGAGGGTGGGGGATACGCAGTATTTT
CASSFGRVGDTQYF
>.|TRBJ2-7|15|TRBD1|TRBV19
TGTGCCAGTAGACCTGGACAGGAGAATCTCTACGAGCAGTACTTC
CASRPGQENLYEQYF
>.|TRBJ2-3|17|.|TRBV5-1
TGCGCCAGCAGCTTACCTAGCCCTTCCGCCCGCACAGATACGCAGTATTTT
CASSLPSPSARTDTQYF
>once|TRBJ1-5|14|.|TRBV7-8
TGTGCCAGCAGCTTAAGCTCGAGCAATCAGCCCCAGCATTTT
CASSLSSSNQPQHF
>.|TRBJ1-2|11|.|TRBV9
TGTGCCAGCAGCTACGGTTATGGCTACACCTTC
CASSYGYGYTF
>.|TRBJ2-1|10|.|TRBV20-1
TGCAGTGCTAAACGGAATGAGCAGTTCTTC
CSAKRNEQFF
>.|TRBJ1-1|14|.|TRBV6-5
TGTGCCAGCAGTTACTCGGACGGAGGCACTGAAGCTTTCTTT
CASSYSDGGTEAFF
>.|TRBJ2-7|16|TRBD2|TRBV2
TGTGCCAGCAGTGAAAGTTACGGGGGGGGCTACTACGAGCAGTACTTC
CASSESYGGGYYEQYF
>.|TRBJ2-5|15|TRBD2|TRBV9
TGTGCCAGCAGCCCGCGGGAGCGGAGCTCGGAGACCCAGTACTTC
CASSPRERSSETQYF
>once|TRBJ2-7|15|.|TRBV27
TGTGCCAGCAGTAAAAGGGACTCCTATTCCTACGAGCAGTACTTC
CASSKRDSYSYEQYF
>once|TRBJ1-4|19|.|TRBV5-5
TGTGCCAGCAGCTTGGCCTTTCTTTCCTTTAGGGAGGATAATGAAAAACTGTTTTTT
CASSLAFLSFREDNEKLFF
>.|TRBJ1-3|14|.|TRBV9
TGTGCCAGCAGCGCCCGGGACATTGGAAACACCATATATTTT
CASSARDIGNTIYF
>.|TRBJ1-2|14|.|TRBV19
TGTGCCAGTGACACCGGGGGGGCTAGCTATGGCTACACCTTC
CASDTGGASYGYTF
>once|TRBJ2-1|14|TRBD2|TRBV9
TGTGCCAGCAGCCCTAGCGGGAGGGGCAATGAGCAGTTCTTC
CASSPSGRGNEQFF
>.|TRBJ2-2|15|TRBD2|TRBV2
TGTGCCAGCAAAGTACCTAGCGGGATCAGCGGGGAGCTGTTTTTT
CASKVPSGISGELFF
>.|TRBJ2-5|16|.|TRBV2
TGTGCCAGCAGTGAATCGGCTAGAGGCCTCTCCGAGACCCAGTACTTC
CASSESARGLSETQYF
>.|TRBJ2-7|14|.|TRBV6-5
TGTGCCAGCAGTCTGGACAGCTTTCCCTACGAGCAGTACTTC
CASSLDSFPYEQYF
>.|TRBJ1-4|14|.|TRBV28
TGTGCCAGCCAGGTTCCCGCCCTTAATGAAAAACTGTTTTTT
CASQVPALNEKLFF
>.|TRBJ2-3|15|.|TRBV27
TGTGCCAGCAGTTTAGTTGGCAGGGAAACAGATACGCAGTATTTT
CASSLVGRETDTQYF
>.|TRBJ1-2|13|.|TRBV27
TGTGCCAGCAGTCTTAGCAGGGCGCATGGCTACACCTTC
CASSLSRAHGYTF
>many|TRBJ2-7|17|TRBD2|TRBV5-6
TGTGCCAGCAGCTCCAAACCCCCCCCGGGAGGGACCTACGAGCAGTACTTC
CASSSKPPPGGTYEQYF
>.|TRBJ2-7|17|.|TRBV12-5
TGTGCTAGTGGTTTGGTAATTCAACGGGGGAGCAAAGACGAGCAGTACTTC
CASGLVIQRGSKDEQYF
>.|TRBJ1-1|13|.|TRBV5-4
TGTGCCAGCAGGAAGGAGGTTACCACTGAAGCTTTCTTT
CASRKEVTTEAFF
>.|TRBJ2-3|15|TRBD2|TRBV2
TGTGCCAGCAGTGAGTCTAGCGGAGTGGCAGATACGCAGTATTTT
CASSESSGVADTQYF
>.|TRBJ2-3|15|.|TRBV7-2
TGTGCCAGCAGCTTTGGACAGAGACCCACAGATACGCAGTATTTT
CASSFGQRPTDTQYF
>.|TRBJ2-7|15|.|TRBV5-6
TGTGCCAGCAGCTTGGAGGGGAGAGGGAGGTCCGAGCAGTACTTC
CASSLEGRGRSEQYF
>.|TRBJ2-2|17|TRBD1|TRBV28
TGTGCCAGCAGTTTCCCTAGACAGGGAAGAAACACCGGGGAGCTGTTTTTT
CASSFPRQGRNTGELFF
>.|TRBJ2-3|15|.|TRBV6-4
TGTGCCAGCAGTGACTCCGGCCTGCCAGGTGGTACGCAGTATTTT
CASSDSGLPGGTQYF
>.|TRBJ1-5|14|.|TRBV2
TGTGCCAGCAGTGAAGTGAGTCCCAATCAGCCCCAGCATTTT
CASSEVSPNQPQHF
>.|TRBJ2-7|14|.|TRBV10-1
TGCGCCAGCAGTGAGGACAGTCCCTCCTACGAGCAGTACTTC
CASSEDSPSYEQYF
>.|TRBJ2-7|15|.|TRBV15
TGTGCCACCAGCTTAGGGGCGGGACCAGACTACGAGCAGTACTTC
CATSLGAGPDYEQYF
>.|TRBJ2-1|14|.|TRBV7-8
TGTGCCCTAGCTTTGGAGGGCAGAGGCAATGAGCAGTTCTTC
CALALEGRGNEQFF
>.|TRBJ1-3|17|.|TRBV25-1
TGTGCCAGCAGTGACCTAGAGGGAGGGCTGGCTGGAAACACCATATATTTT
CASSDLEGGLAGNTIYF
>.|TRBJ1-5|15|.|TRBV25-1
TGTGCCAGCAGTGATTCAGGAGGGGTTGTACAGCCCCAGCATTTT
CASSDSGGVVQPQHF
>.|TRBJ2-3|15|TRBD1|TRBV5-1
TGCGCCAGCGCCTCCCCGGACAGGGGGAAAGATACGCAGTATTTT
CASASPDRGKDTQYF
>.|TRBJ2-7|14|TRBD2|TRBV29-1
TGCAGCGCTTTTAGCGGGAGGACTTTCTACGAGCAGTACTTC
CSAFSGRTFYEQYF
>.|TRBJ1-1|14|.|TRBV21-1
TGTGCCAGCAGCAAAGAAGGCAGGGCTAATGAAGCTTTCTTT
CASSKEGRANEAFF
>once|TRBJ2-7|16|TRBD1|TRBV23-1
TGCGCCAGCAGTGTCCACAGGGGGCTGACCCTTACCGAGCAGTACTTC
CASSVHRGLTLTEQYF
>.|TRBJ1-4|15|TRBD1|TRBV5-8
TGTGCCAGCAGCTCGACAGGGGCGAATGATGAAAAACTGTTTTTT
CASSSTGANDEKLFF
>.|TRBJ2-2|16|TRBD2|TRBV11-2
TGTGCCAGCAGCTTCCCAGCGGGAGGGCCGGCGAGGGAGCTGTTTTTT
CASSFPAGGPARELFF
>once|TRBJ2-2|15|.|TRBV28
TGTGCCAGCGGGGGGTTGATAGCGAACACCGGGGAGCTGTTTTTT
CASGGLIANTGELFF
>.|TRBJ2-1|15|TRBD2|TRBV5-1
TGCGCCAGCAGCGCCCCGGGGGGCTCCTACAATGAGCAGTTCTTC
CASSAPGGSYNEQFF
>.|TRBJ1-4|14|.|TRBV2
TGTGCCAGCATGGACAGTGCAACTAATGAAAAACTGTTTTTT
CASMDSATNEKLFF
>.|TRBJ2-1|15|.|TRBV15
TGTGCCACCAGCAGAGATCAAACATCCTACAATGAGCAGTTCTTC
CATSRDQTSYNEQFF
>.|TRBJ2-7|12|TRBD1|TRBV5-8
TGTGCCAGCAGATTGACAGGGTACGAGCAGTACTTC
CASRLTGYEQYF
>.|TRBJ2-7|14|.|TRBV5-1
TGCGCCAGCAGCTTGGTGGGCCGAGACTACGAGCAGTACTTC
CASSLVGRDYEQYF
>.|TRBJ1-1|14|.|TRBV4-1
TGCGCCAGCAGACCACCAGGGGTTAACACTGAAGCTTTCTTT
CASRPPGVNTEAFF
>.|TRBJ2-3|17|TRBD2|TRBV9
TGTGCCAGCAGCGGATCGGGACTAGCGGGAGTATCAGATACGCAGTATTTT
CASSGSGLAGVSDTQYF
>once|TRBJ2-1|15|.|TRBV30
TGTGCCTGGAGTGGGCAGGGGCTCTCCTACAATGAGCAGTTCTTC
CAWSGQGLSYNEQFF